The clone carrying this TCR beta chain was counted between two and nine times. Per germline, CDR1 MNHEY and CDR2 SMNVEV (reference sequence). This CDR3 comprises 14 residues. Trimming cost V 3 bases and J 6 bases, with 11 bases left between them. This entry is derived from a study of blood T cell repertoires in COVID-19. Study-level information: Both acute and convalescent COVID-19 samples were obtained from the United States, Italy and Spain. The analysed material was cDNA or gDNA that came from T cells, B-cell-depleted T cells, or PBMCs.

Per the authors' pipeline: Reference gene primer amplification yielded estimated nucleated cell counts. Profiling relied on immunoSEQ multiplex PCR, and the TCRdb table lists in-frame clones only, not all of them. Clone size and the V and J calls come from that table; the DNA yielded D and trimming. The repertoire includes about 130,000 clones, 70% to 90% of them detected once, and more than 10% sits in the top ten. The sequencing input was peripheral blood. The chain links TRBV27 to TRBJ2-2, with D perhaps matching TRBD1 (5 bases). The origin of this receptor is a human donor in a cohort sampled during active COVID-19. The CDR3 nucleotides read TGTGCCAGCAGTTTTACAGGAACAGCCGGGGAGCTGTTTTTT. Protein: CASSFTGTAGELFF.